These 4 T cell receptor beta chains were all obtained from the same sample, sequenced in a study of blood T cell repertoires in COVID-19. Assay used: immunoSEQ multiplex PCR; TCRdb lists only in-frame clones, some missing. The sample lists tens of thousands of clones; around 84% were seen once. The sequenced material came from peripheral blood. These TCRs come from a human donor in a cohort sampled during active COVID-19.

This chain uses TRBV6-6 with TRBJ2-5; 10 bases fit TRBD1. V was pared by 7 bases and J by 5 bases, with 10 bases of the junction left unmatched. Germline V gives CDR1 MNHNY, CDR2 SVGAGI (reference sequence). The CDR3 extends over 15 amino acids. In DNA form, the CDR3 reads TGTGCCAGCACCCTACTCGGGACAGGGGATGAGACCCAGTACTTC. It encodes CASTLLGTGDETQYF.

The chain combines TRBV13 with TRBJ1-5; a possible D gene is TRBD1 (5 bases). With 0 bases removed from V and 2 bases from J, the gap between germline ends came to 8 bases. Germline V gene sequence: CDR1 PRHDT, CDR2 FYEKMQ (reference sequence). This CDR3 is 15 amino acids long. The CDR3 loop reads CASSLGRGGNQPQHF. DNA of the CDR3: TGTGCCAGCAGCTTAGGCCGGGGGGGCAATCAGCCCCAGCATTTT.

CDR3 residues: CASSTWGGETQYF. In DNA form, the CDR3 reads TGTGCCAGCAGCACCTGGGGCGGAGAGACCCAGTACTTC. The chain couples TRBV5-6 to TRBJ2-5; a weak D match, TRBD1 (5 bases). Trimming shortened V by 4 bases and J by 4 bases, and 11 bases separated the two germline ends. This CDR3 region has 13 residues. The germline gives CDR1 SGHDT, CDR2 YYEEEE.

About this clone: An end of the junction does not agree with germline; a read error may underlie this. V is TRBV7-7 and J is TRBJ1-5, with D unclear. The CDR3 contains 16 residues. Germline V CDR1 and CDR2: SSHAT, FNYEAQ (reference sequence). CDR3 in amino acids: CASSLVGDLGNQPQHF. CDR3 in DNA: TGTGCTAGCAGCTTAGTCGGGGATTTGGGCAATCAGCCCCAGCATTTT.